The text below deals with one T cell receptor (beta chain). Participants were aged about 18 to 90 years, lived in about 26 US areas, and enrolled virtually. The data derive from a study of blood T cell repertoires in COVID-19. Original processing methods: Reference gene primer amplification gave nucleated cell count estimates. Clones were read by immunoSEQ multiplex PCR, and TCRdb kept only the in-frame ones, dropping some. V, J and clone size were drawn from that table, and D and trimming were deduced from the DNA. This table holds about 160,000 clones, less than 90% found once. Germline lookup yields CDR1 SGHTA and CDR2 FQGNSA. CDR3 size: 15 residues. The V gene end was trimmed by 6 bases and the J gene end by 7 bases; junction bases not matched to a gene: 9.

This sequence joins TRBV7-2 and TRBJ2-1; 10 nucleotides align to TRBD2. The sequencing input was PBMCs or T cells enriched from blood (not recorded which). The TCR sequence derives from a woman in her fifties or sixties who had recovered from COVID-19. The CDR3, as DNA: TGTGCCAGCAGTCCCCTAGCGGGGGCTCGGAATGAGCAGTTCTTC. Translation: CASSPLAGARNEQFF.